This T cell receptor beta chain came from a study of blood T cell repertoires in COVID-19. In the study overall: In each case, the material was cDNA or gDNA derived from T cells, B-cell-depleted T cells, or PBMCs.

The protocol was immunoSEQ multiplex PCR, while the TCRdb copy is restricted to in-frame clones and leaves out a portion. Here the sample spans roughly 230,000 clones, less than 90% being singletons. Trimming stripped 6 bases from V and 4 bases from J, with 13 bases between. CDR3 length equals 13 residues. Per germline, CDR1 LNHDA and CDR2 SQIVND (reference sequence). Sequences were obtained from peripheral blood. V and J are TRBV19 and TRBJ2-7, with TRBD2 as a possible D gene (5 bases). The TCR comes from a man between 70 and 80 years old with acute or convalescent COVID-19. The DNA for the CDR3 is TGTGCCAGTAGCACTAACGGGGTGTACGAGCAGTACTTC. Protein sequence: CASSTNGVYEQYF. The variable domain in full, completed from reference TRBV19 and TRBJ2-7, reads DGGITQSPKYLFRKEGQNVTLSCEQNLNHDAMYWYRQDPGQGLRLIYYSQIVNDFQKGDIAEGYSVSREKKESFPLTVTSAQKNPTAFYLCASSTNGVYEQYFGPGTRLTVT.